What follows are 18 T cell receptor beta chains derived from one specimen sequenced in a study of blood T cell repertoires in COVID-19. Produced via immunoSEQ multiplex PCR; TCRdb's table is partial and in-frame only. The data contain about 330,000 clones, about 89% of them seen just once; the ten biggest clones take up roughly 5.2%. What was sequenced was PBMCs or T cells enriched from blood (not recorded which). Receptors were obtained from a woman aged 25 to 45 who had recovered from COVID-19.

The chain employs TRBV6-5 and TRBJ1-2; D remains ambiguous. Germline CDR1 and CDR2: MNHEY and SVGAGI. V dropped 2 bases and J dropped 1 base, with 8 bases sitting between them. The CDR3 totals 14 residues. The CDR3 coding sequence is TGTGCCAGCAGTTACACGGGTAGTAACTATGGCTACACCTTC. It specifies CASSYTGSNYGYTF.

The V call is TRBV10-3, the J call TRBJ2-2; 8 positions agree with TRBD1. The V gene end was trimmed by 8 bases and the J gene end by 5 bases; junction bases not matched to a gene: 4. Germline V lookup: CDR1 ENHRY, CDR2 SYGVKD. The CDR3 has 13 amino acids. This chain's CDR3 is CAIRTGRTGELFF. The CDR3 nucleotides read TGTGCCATCCGGACAGGGAGGACCGGGGAGCTGTTTTTT.

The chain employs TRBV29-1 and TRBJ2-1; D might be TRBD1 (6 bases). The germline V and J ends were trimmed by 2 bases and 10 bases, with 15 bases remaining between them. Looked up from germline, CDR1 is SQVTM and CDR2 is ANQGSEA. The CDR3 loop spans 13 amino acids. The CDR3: CSVEKGRGSEQFF. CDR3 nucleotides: TGCAGCGTTGAAAAAGGCAGGGGTAGCGAGCAGTTCTTC.

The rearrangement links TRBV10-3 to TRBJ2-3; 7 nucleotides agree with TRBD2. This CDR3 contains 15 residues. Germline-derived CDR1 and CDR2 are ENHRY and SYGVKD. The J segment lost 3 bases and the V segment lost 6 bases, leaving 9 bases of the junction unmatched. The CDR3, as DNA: TGTGCCATCAGGGGCAGGGAGGGTAGGACAGATACGCAGTATTTT. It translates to CAIRGREGRTDTQYF.

The CDR3 spells CASSPGQGRFTDTQYF. The CDR3 nucleotides read TGTGCCAGCTCACCCGGACAGGGACGTTTCACAGATACGCAGTATTTT. The rearrangement links TRBV18 to TRBJ2-3, with TRBD1 identical over 8 bases. The CDR3 runs to 16 residues. With V trimmed by 3 bases and J by 2 bases, 7 bases remained unmatched. Germline V lookup: CDR1 KGHSH, CDR2 LQKENI.

In DNA form, the CDR3 reads TGTGCCAGCGGGCGGGACAGCAGCTACGAGCAGTACTTC. It specifies CASGRDSSYEQYF. V gene TRBV6-5 combines with J gene TRBJ2-7, with D possibly TRBD1 on 7 matching bases. Germline lookup yields CDR1 MNHEY and CDR2 SVGAGI. This CDR3 spans 13 amino acids. Trimming shortened V by 8 bases and J by 3 bases, and 14 bases separated the two germline ends.

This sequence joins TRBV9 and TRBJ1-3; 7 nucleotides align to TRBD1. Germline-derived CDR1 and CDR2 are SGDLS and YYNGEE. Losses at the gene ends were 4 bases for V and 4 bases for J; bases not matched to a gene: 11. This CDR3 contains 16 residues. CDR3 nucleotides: TGTGCCAGCAGCCCACTCTCAACAGGGGCCGGAAACACCATATATTTT. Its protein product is CASSPLSTGAGNTIYF.

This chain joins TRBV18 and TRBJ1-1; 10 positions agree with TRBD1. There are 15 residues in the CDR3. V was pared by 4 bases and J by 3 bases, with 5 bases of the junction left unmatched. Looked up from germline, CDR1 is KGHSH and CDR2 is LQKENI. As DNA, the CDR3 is TGTGCCAGCTCACAGGACAGGGGGGTGGACACTGAAGCTTTCTTT. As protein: CASSQDRGVDTEAFF.

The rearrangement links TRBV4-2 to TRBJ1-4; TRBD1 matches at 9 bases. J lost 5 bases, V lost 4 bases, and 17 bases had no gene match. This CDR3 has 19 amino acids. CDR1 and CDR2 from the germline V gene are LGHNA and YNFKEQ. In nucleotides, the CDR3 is TGTGCCAGCAGCCTTCGAACCGGGACAGGGATATTTCGGAATGAAAAACTGTTTTTT. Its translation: CASSLRTGTGIFRNEKLFF.

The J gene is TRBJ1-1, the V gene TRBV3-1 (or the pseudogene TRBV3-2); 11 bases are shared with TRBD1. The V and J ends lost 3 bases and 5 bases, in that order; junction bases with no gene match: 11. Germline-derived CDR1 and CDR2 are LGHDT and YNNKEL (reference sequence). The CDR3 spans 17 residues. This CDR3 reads CASSHYRTGGAGTEAFF. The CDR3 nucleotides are TGTGCCAGCAGCCACTATAGGACAGGGGGCGCGGGAACTGAAGCTTTCTTT.

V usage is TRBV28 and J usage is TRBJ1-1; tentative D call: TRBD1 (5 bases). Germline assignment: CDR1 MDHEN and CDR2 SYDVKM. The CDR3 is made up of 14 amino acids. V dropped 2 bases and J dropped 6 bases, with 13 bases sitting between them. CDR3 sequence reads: CASSLVIQASEAFF. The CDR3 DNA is TGTGCCAGCAGTTTAGTCATACAGGCCTCTGAAGCTTTCTTT.

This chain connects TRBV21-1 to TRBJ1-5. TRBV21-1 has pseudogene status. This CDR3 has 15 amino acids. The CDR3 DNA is TGTGCCAGCAGCAAAGGGGATCGGGGTCATCAGCCCCAGCATTTT. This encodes CASSKGDRGHQPQHF.

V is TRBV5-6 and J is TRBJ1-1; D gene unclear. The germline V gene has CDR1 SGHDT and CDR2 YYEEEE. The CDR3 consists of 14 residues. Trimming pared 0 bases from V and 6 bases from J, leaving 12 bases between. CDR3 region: CASSLGVGVPEAFF. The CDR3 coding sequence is TGTGCCAGCAGCTTGGGAGTGGGAGTTCCTGAAGCTTTCTTT. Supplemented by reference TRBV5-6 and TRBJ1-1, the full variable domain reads DAGVTQSPTHLIKTRGQQVTLRCSPKSGHDTVSWYQQALGQGPQFIFQYYEEEERQRGNFPDRFSGHQFPNYSSELNVNALLLGDSALYLCASSLGVGVPEAFFGQGTRLTVV.

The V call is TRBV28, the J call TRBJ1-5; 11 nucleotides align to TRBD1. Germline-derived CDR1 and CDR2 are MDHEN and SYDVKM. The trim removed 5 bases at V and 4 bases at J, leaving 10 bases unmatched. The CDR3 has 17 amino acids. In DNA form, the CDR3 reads TGTGCCAGCAGTCAGGACAGGGGGCATCCCCGAAATCAGCCCCAGCATTTT. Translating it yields CASSQDRGHPRNQPQHF.

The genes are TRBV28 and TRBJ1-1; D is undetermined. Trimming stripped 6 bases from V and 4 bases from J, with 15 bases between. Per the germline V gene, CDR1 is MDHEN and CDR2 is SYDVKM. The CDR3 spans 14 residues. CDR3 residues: CASSFLGRTTEAFF. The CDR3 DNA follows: TGTGCCAGCAGCTTCCTAGGCCGAACCACTGAAGCTTTCTTT. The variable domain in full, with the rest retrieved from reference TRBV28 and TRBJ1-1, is DVKVTQSSRYLVKRTGEKVFLECVQDMDHENMFWYRQDPGLGLRLIYFSYDVKMKEKGDIPEGYSVSREKKERFSLILESASTNQTSMYLCASSFLGRTTEAFFGQGTRLTVV.

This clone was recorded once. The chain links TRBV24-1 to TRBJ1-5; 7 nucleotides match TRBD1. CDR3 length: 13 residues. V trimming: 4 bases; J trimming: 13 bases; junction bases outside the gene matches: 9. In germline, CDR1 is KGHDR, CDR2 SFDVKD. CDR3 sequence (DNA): TGTGCCACCAGTGACCCCCGGGACAGACTGCAGCATTTT. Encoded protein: CATSDPRDRLQHF.

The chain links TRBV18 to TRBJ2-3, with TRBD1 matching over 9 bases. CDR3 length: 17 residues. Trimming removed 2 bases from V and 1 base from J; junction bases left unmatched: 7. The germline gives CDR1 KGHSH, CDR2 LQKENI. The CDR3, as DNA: TGTGCCAGCTCACCAGGAACAGGGGGCGCCGGCACAGATACGCAGTATTTT. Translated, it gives CASSPGTGGAGTDTQYF. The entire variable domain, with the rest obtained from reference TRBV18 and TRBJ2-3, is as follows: NAGVMQNPRHLVRRRGQEARLRCSPMKGHSHVYWYRQLPEEGLKFMVYLQKENIIDESGMPKERFSAEFPKEGPSILRIQQVVRGDSAAYFCASSPGTGGAGTDTQYFGPGTRLTVL.

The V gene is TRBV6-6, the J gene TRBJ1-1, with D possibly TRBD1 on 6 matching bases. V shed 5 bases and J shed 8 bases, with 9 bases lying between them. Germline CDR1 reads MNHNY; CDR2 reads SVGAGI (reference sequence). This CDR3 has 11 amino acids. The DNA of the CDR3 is TGTGCCAGCAGTCCCACAGGGGAAGCTTTCTTT. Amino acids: CASSPTGEAFF.